This T cell receptor beta chain was sequenced during a study of blood T cell repertoires in COVID-19. For the study at large: From T cells, B-cell-depleted T cells, or PBMCs came the material, which was cDNA or gDNA.

Everyone who took part was roughly 18 to 89 years old, and they came from about 23 US areas. Exposed volunteers were people who met a COVID-19 case within 2 weeks before study entry. Produced via immunoSEQ multiplex PCR; TCRdb's table is partial and in-frame only. In the table there are approximately 300,000 clones, approximately 81% of which are singletons. This clone came up once. The V end was cut by 5 bases, the J end by 5 bases, with 5 bases between. Germline assignment: CDR1 SGHRS and CDR2 YFSETQ. The CDR3 length is 11 residues. The clonotype comes from a woman in her 30s who had been exposed to COVID-19. V usage is TRBV5-1 and J usage is TRBJ2-1; D call uncertain. The sequenced sample consisted of PBMCs or T cells enriched from blood (not recorded which). The CDR3 here is CASRLDNEQFF. The CDR3 DNA sequence: TGCGCCAGCAGGTTAGACAATGAGCAGTTCTTC.